This TCR beta chain came from a study of blood T cell repertoires in COVID-19. This clone was counted once. Germline V gives CDR1 SGHRS, CDR2 YFSETQ. This CDR3 has 16 residues. V was clipped by 4 bases and J by 6 bases; unmatched bases: 13. Generated by immunoSEQ multiplex PCR, the TCRdb table keeps only in-frame clones and is missing some. The table lists about 73,000 clones, roughly 81% of them singletons. The clonotype was recovered from a woman in her seventies with acute or convalescent COVID-19. The chain uses TRBV5-1 and TRBJ1-2; 9 bases align to TRBD1. The sequenced material came from peripheral blood. CDR3 coding DNA: TGCGCCAGCAGCCCTGGGGACAGGGAGTTCTTAAATGGCTACACCTTC. This sequence encodes CASSPGDREFLNGYTF.